This is a list of T cell receptor beta chains from one sample in a study of T-cell memory formation after mild COVID-19. MiXCR, run by TCRdb on the 5' RACE reads, gives a single entry per CDR3 protein. The table has fewer than 15,000 distinct CDR3 sequences, approximately 12% seen once; the top ten hold under 50%. Sequencing was done on a sample of PBMCs or a T cell subset sorted from them (not recorded which). All receptors come from an adult woman who had mild COVID-19 (a few samples of this study predate the infection). Cell type and time point are not known. Each CDR3 is given with its conserved first and last residue. A D gene is named only where the DNA matches it firmly. The listing skips clone size in some rows; elsewhere it reads once, few, many or a size class.

TRBJ2-7 TRBD2 many TRBV5-6 CASSFREGYEQYF TGTGCCAGCAGCTTCCGGGAGGGCTACGAGCAGTACTTC
TRBJ2-3 - many TRBV3-1 CASSQVYAAGPDTQYF TGTGCCAGCAGCCAAGTTTATGCGGCAGGGCCAGATACGCAGTATTTT
TRBJ1-2 - many TRBV18 CASSPGNFAPANYGYTF TGTGCCAGCTCACCGGGGAATTTTGCACCGGCTAACTATGGCTACACCTTC
TRBJ2-1 - medium-sized TRBV9 CASSAQGWINEQFF TGTGCCAGCAGCGCTCAGGGGTGGATAAATGAGCAGTTCTTC
TRBJ1-1 - many TRBV12-3/TRBV12-4 CASSPTREAPNTEAFF TGTGCCAGCAGTCCTACCCGGGAGGCGCCGAACACTGAAGCTTTCTTT
TRBJ2-7 TRBD1 many TRBV13 CASSPGTGLYEQYF TGTGCCAGCAGCCCCGGGACAGGACTCTACGAGCAGTACTTC
TRBJ2-2 TRBD2 many TRBV12-3/TRBV12-4 CASSLVLAGRAGELFF TGTGCCAGCAGTTTAGTACTAGCGGGAAGAGCCGGGGAGCTGTTTTTT
TRBJ2-7 - medium-sized TRBV6-2/TRBV6-3 CASSYNRLDEQYF TGTGCCAGCAGTTACAACAGACTAGACGAGCAGTACTTC
TRBJ1-1 - many TRBV27 CASKTWENTEAFF TGTGCCAGCAAGACCTGGGAGAACACTGAAGCTTTCTTT
TRBJ2-3 TRBD2 many TRBV7-2 CASSLVASGGGTDTQYF TGTGCCAGCAGCTTAGTAGCTAGCGGGGGGGGCACAGATACGCAGTATTTT
TRBJ2-1 - - TRBV6-6 CASKASKARSYNEQFF TGTGCCAGCAAAGCTTCCAAGGCACGTTCCTACAATGAGCAGTTCTTC
TRBJ2-1 - many TRBV24-1 CATSDGYNEQFF TGTGCCACCAGTGATGGCTACAATGAGCAGTTCTTC
TRBJ2-5 - many TRBV7-9 CASSAVGIQETQYF TGTGCCAGCAGCGCGGTCGGTATTCAAGAGACCCAGTACTTC
TRBJ2-5 - medium-sized TRBV7-6 CASSLALLAADQETQYF TGTGCCAGCAGCTTAGCGCTTTTAGCAGCTGATCAAGAGACCCAGTACTTC
TRBJ2-3 - many TRBV20-1 CSARDPGRESTSTDTQYF TGCAGTGCTAGAGATCCGGGACGGGAGTCTACTAGCACAGATACGCAGTATTTT
TRBJ2-1 TRBD2 many TRBV6-6 CASSLPGLAGERSSYNEQFF TGTGCCAGCAGTCTACCGGGACTAGCGGGAGAAAGGAGCTCCTACAATGAGCAGTTCTTC
TRBJ2-1 TRBD2 medium-sized TRBV5-1 CASSLALAGEVYNEQFF TGCGCCAGCAGCTTGGCCCTAGCGGGGGAGGTTTACAATGAGCAGTTCTTC
TRBJ1-5 TRBD1 many TRBV6-2/TRBV6-3 CASSYPRDRVQPQHF TGTGCCAGCAGTTACCCTAGGGACAGGGTACAGCCCCAGCATTTT
TRBJ2-3 - many TRBV19 CASSEQATDTQYF TGTGCCAGTAGCGAACAGGCCACAGATACGCAGTATTTT
TRBJ2-1 TRBD2 many TRBV7-8 CASSLYSGGVKEQFF TGTGCCAGCAGCTTATATAGCGGGGGGGTAAAAGAGCAGTTCTTC
TRBJ2-7 TRBD2 - TRBV7-8 CASSLVAVGRAFYEQYF TGTGCCAGCAGCTTAGTAGCGGTTGGGAGGGCCTTCTACGAGCAGTACTTC
TRBJ2-7 TRBD2 medium-sized TRBV29-1 CSVDGVAGGYEQYF TGCAGCGTTGATGGGGTTGCGGGAGGCTACGAGCAGTACTTC
TRBJ1-1 - many TRBV29-1 CSAEWTPGSTEAFF TGCAGCGCCGAATGGACCCCAGGCAGTACTGAAGCTTTCTTT
TRBJ1-2 - many TRBV9 CASSVVTGYGYTF TGTGCCAGCAGCGTAGTCACAGGCTATGGCTACACCTTC
TRBJ2-3 - many TRBV7-6 CASSFNLRGLAPTDTQYF TGTGCCAGCAGCTTCAATCTCCGGGGGCTAGCACCCACAGATACGCAGTATTTT
TRBJ2-1 - many TRBV6-2/TRBV6-3 CASSYSPGVIDEQFF TGTGCCAGCAGTTATAGCCCAGGGGTGATCGATGAGCAGTTCTTC
TRBJ2-7 TRBD2 many TRBV10-3 CAISESLLAESVTYEQYF TGTGCCATCAGTGAGTCGTTGCTAGCGGAGTCTGTCACCTACGAGCAGTACTTC
TRBJ2-7 - - TRBV30 CAWSPPRRRELYEQYF TGTGCCTGGAGTCCTCCTAGGAGGAGAGAGCTTTACGAGCAGTACTTC
TRBJ1-1 - - TRBV18 CASSPQNTEAFF TGTGCCAGCTCACCCCAGAACACTGAAGCTTTCTTT
TRBJ1-1 - - TRBV28 CASSSADRNTEAFF TGTGCCAGCAGTTCGGCAGACAGGAACACTGAAGCTTTCTTT
TRBJ1-6 - many TRBV4-3 CASSQAPLVRAPRGSPLHF TGCGCCAGCAGCCAAGCCCCCTTGGTAAGGGCGCCAAGGGGTTCACCCCTCCACTTT
TRBJ1-4 - few TRBV7-6 CASSLLSGVATNEKLFF TGTGCCAGCAGCTTATTATCCGGAGTGGCAACTAATGAAAAACTGTTTTTT
TRBJ2-4 - many TRBV19 CASTGRVLAKNIQYF TGTGCCAGTACCGGGAGAGTTCTAGCCAAAAACATTCAGTACTTC
TRBJ1-1 TRBD1 many TRBV4-1 CASSQAGGAFYTEAFF TGCGCCAGCAGCCAAGCAGGGGGCGCCTTTTACACTGAAGCTTTCTTT
TRBJ2-7 - many TRBV7-2 CASSPESSGWGEQYF TGTGCCAGCAGCCCTGAGTCTTCAGGGTGGGGGGAGCAGTACTTC
TRBJ2-1 TRBD2 many TRBV29-1 CSVLLGASGSWADEQFF TGCAGCGTTCTTTTGGGGGCTAGCGGGAGTTGGGCTGATGAGCAGTTCTTC